Below, 10 T cell receptor beta chains from the same sample are listed, as sequenced in a study of T cells in Graves' hyperthyroidism and ophthalmopathy. Amplification of TCR beta CDR3 regions was performed using RNA transcripts as template. A first-round RT-PCR of the TCR CDR3 used the HTBI primer set. TCRdb reanalysed the multiplex PCR reads using MiXCR and keeps one entry per CDR3 protein. The profile shows about 620,000 distinct CDR3 sequences, roughly 15% of them singletons. Sequenced material: blood. The receptors originated from a woman in her twenties or thirties with Graves' hyperthyroidism.

This clonotype was seen a few times. CDR3 protein: CASNRQGSLTQHF. The CDR3 coding sequence is TGTGCCAGCAATCGACAGGGGAGTTTAACCCAGCATTTT. The rearrangement links TRBV27 to TRBJ1-5, with 8 positions matching TRBD1. Germline CDR1 is MNHEY and CDR2 is SMNVEV (reference sequence). This CDR3 region has 13 residues. Trimming at V came to 7 bases and at J to 11 bases, leaving 10 bases not matched to a gene.

The chain employs TRBV20-1 and TRBJ1-4; TRBD1 is a possible D gene (6 bases). Germline CDR1 reads DFQATT; CDR2 reads SNEGSKA (reference sequence). The CDR3 totals 15 residues. Trimming pared 2 bases from V and 3 bases from J, leaving 13 bases between. The CDR3 here is CSARSVKGANEKLFF. CDR3 DNA: TGCAGTGCTAGATCTGTAAAGGGGGCTAATGAAAAACTGTTTTTT.

This clonotype has a count of ten or more. At one end, the junction sequence differs from germline, possibly due to a read error. V gene TRBV6-2 or TRBV6-3 combines with J gene TRBJ1-2; D is ambiguous. The germline V gene has CDR1 MNHEY and CDR2 SVGEGT. The CDR3 totals 14 residues. This chain's CDR3 is CASSFLSQSYDYTF. The CDR3, as DNA: TGTGCCAGCAGTTTCCTCAGCCAGTCCTATGACTACACCTTC.

The sample holds many counts of this clonotype. This chain uses TRBV20-1 with TRBJ2-5, with 9 bases that match TRBD2. The CDR3 contains 15 residues. V lost 5 bases to trimming and J lost 5 bases; unmatched junction nucleotides: 12. Germline assignment: CDR1 DFQATT and CDR2 SNEGSKA (reference sequence). CDR3 sequence (DNA): TGCAGTGCTGAATATACGACTAGCGGTATGGAGACCCAGTACTTC. Protein: CSAEYTTSGMETQYF.

This clonotype has a count of ten or more. This chain links TRBV27 with TRBJ2-1, with 7 positions matching TRBD2. CDR3 size: 16 residues. The V gene end was trimmed by 2 bases and the J gene end by 2 bases; junction bases not matched to a gene: 6. Germline V gene lookup returns CDR1 MNHEY and CDR2 SMNVEV (reference sequence). CDR3 sequence: CASSLAAGVTYNEQFF. The CDR3 region has the DNA TGTGCCAGCAGTTTAGCGGCGGGAGTCACCTACAATGAGCAGTTCTTC.

In its sample, this clonotype was seen many times. The CDR3 reads CSARRRGSSYNEQFF. Here the CDR3 DNA reads TGCAGTGCTAGGCGGCGAGGGAGCTCCTACAATGAGCAGTTCTTC. V usage is TRBV20-1 and J usage is TRBJ2-1; tentatively, D is TRBD2 (5 bases). The CDR3 runs 15 residues. From germline, CDR1 is DFQATT and CDR2 SNEGSKA (reference sequence). Trimming took off 3 bases at V and 0 bases at J, with 12 bases between the two ends.

In this sample, this clonotype turned up many times. The chain employs TRBV3-1 and TRBJ2-7, with a tentative D call TRBD1 (5 bases). The CDR3 spans 15 residues. Germline CDR1 reads LGHDT; CDR2 reads YNNKEL (reference sequence). V gave up 4 bases and J gave up 3 bases, with 16 bases separating them. The CDR3 reads CASSLYPTDRYEQYF. The CDR3 DNA reads as TGTGCCAGCAGCCTTTATCCGACAGACCGCTACGAGCAGTACTTC.

CDR3 sequence (DNA): TGTGCCAGCAGTCCCAGGATTGCGTCTGAGCAGTTCTTC. It yields the protein CASSPRIASEQFF. The rearrangement uses TRBV12-3 or TRBV12-4 and TRBJ2-1; no clear D. Trimming cost V 5 bases and J 9 bases, with 14 bases left between them. There are 13 residues in the CDR3.

This clonotype has more than one count but fewer than ten. A single base separates this from a much larger clone, so it may be a read error. The chain joins TRBV28 to TRBJ2-2; possibly TRBD2 for D (6 bases). There are 14 residues in the CDR3. Per the germline V gene, CDR1 is MDHEN and CDR2 is SYDVKM. DNA for the CDR3: TGTGCCAGCAGTTGGCCGGGGAACACCGGGGGGCTGTTTTTT. This translates into CASSWPGNTGGLFF. The entire variable domain, with the rest obtained from reference TRBV28 and TRBJ2-2, is as follows: DVKVTQSSRYLVKRTGEKVFLECVQDMDHENMFWYRQDPGLGLRLIYFSYDVKMKEKGDIPEGYSVSREKKERFSLILESASTNQTSMYLCASSWPGNTGGLFFGEGSRLTVL.

This clonotype was observed many times. This chain connects TRBV7-8 to TRBJ2-1; D gene unclear. Germline-derived CDR1 and CDR2 are SGHVS and FQNEAQ. Trimming shortened V by 4 bases and J by 6 bases, and 13 bases separated the two germline ends. The CDR3 extends over 14 amino acids. CDR3 sequence reads: CASSSLALLNEQFF. Written as DNA, the CDR3 is TGTGCCAGCAGCTCACTGGCCCTGCTCAATGAGCAGTTCTTC.